The next 15 T cell receptor beta chains were all read from a single sample in a study of blood T cell repertoires in COVID-19. Produced via immunoSEQ multiplex PCR; TCRdb's table is partial and in-frame only. The table records about 230,000 clones, nearly 90% of them present only once. Sequenced input: peripheral blood. The receptors stem from a woman aged 18-29 years who had recovered from COVID-19.

The table lists this clone with a few counts. The V call is TRBV27, the J call TRBJ2-1, with 7 bases identical to TRBD1. Germline V gives CDR1 MNHEY, CDR2 SMNVEV (reference sequence). There are 15 residues in the CDR3. The V and J ends lost 6 bases and 4 bases, in that order; junction bases with no gene match: 9. DNA for the CDR3: TGTGCCAGCAGACTAGACAGGGAAACATACAATGAGCAGTTCTTC. Amino acids: CASRLDRETYNEQFF.

On this clone itself: The sample contains more than one DNA sequence encoding this CDR3. V and J are TRBV20-1 and TRBJ1-1; D gene uncertain. There are 11 residues in the CDR3. Germline CDR1 is DFQATT and CDR2 is SNEGSKA (reference sequence). V was pared by 6 bases and J by 0 bases, with 5 bases between. The CDR3 sequence is CSATMNTEAFF. The CDR3 nucleotides are TGCAGTGCAACAATGAACACTGAAGCTTTCTTT.

This clone has only a few counts. The DNA of the CDR3 is TGTGCCAGCAGTGATCCGGGGTCCTCCTACGAGCAGTACTTC. Amino acids: CASSDPGSSYEQYF. V is TRBV6-1 and J is TRBJ2-7; possible D gene TRBD2, 5 bases. V lost 3 bases to trimming and J lost 0 bases, with 9 bases between them. This CDR3 has 14 amino acids. Germline loops: CDR1 MNHNS, CDR2 SASEGT.

In the case of this clone: Other nucleotide sequences from this sample produce the same CDR3. The rearrangement joins TRBV4-2 to TRBJ2-3; 7 positions match TRBD2. Looked up from germline, CDR1 is LGHNA and CDR2 is YNFKEQ. The CDR3 covers 15 residues. V gave up 1 base and J gave up 2 bases; unmatched junction bases: 3. CDR3: CASSQASGTTDTQYF. The CDR3 region has the DNA TGTGCCAGCAGCCAAGCCAGCGGGACCACAGATACGCAGTATTTT.

The chain has TRBV7-9 and TRBJ1-2; no reliable D call. CDR1 and CDR2 from the germline V gene are SEHNR and FQNEAQ (reference sequence). V was pared by 5 bases and J by 3 bases, with 7 bases between. The CDR3 contains 12 residues. The CDR3 reads CASSPGDYGYTF. CDR3 DNA: TGTGCCAGCAGCCCCGGGGACTATGGCTACACCTTC.

CDR3 sequence reads: CASSFWTSGSHEQYF. CDR3 nucleotides: TGTGCCAGCAGCTTCTGGACTAGCGGGAGCCACGAGCAGTACTTC. The genes are TRBV7-2 and TRBJ2-7; 13 bases map to TRBD2. V gave up 3 bases and J gave up 5 bases; unmatched junction bases: 4. The CDR3 covers 15 residues. Looked up from germline, CDR1 is SGHTA and CDR2 is FQGNSA. The whole variable domain, filled in from reference TRBV7-2 and TRBJ2-7, reads GAGVSQSPSNKVTEKGKDVELRCDPISGHTALYWYRQSLGQGLEFLIYFQGNSAPDKSGLPSDRFSAERTGGSVSTLTIQRTQQEDSAVYLCASSFWTSGSHEQYFGPGTRLTVT.

The V call is TRBV10-3, the J call TRBJ2-5, with TRBD1 as a possible D gene (6 bases). This CDR3 has 13 amino acids. The V end was cut by 6 bases, the J end by 2 bases, with 10 bases between. CDR1 is ENHRY and CDR2 is SYGVKD in the germline V gene. CDR3 in amino acids: CAIRSDRQETQYF. The CDR3, as DNA: TGTGCCATCAGATCGGACAGACAAGAGACCCAGTACTTC.

V usage is TRBV2 and J usage is TRBJ1-1; no clear D. Trimming shortened V by 3 bases and J by 6 bases, and 11 bases separated the two germline ends. The CDR3 covers 13 residues. Germline V lookup: CDR1 SNHLY, CDR2 FYNNEI. CDR3 protein: CASSESLVPEAFF. Written as DNA, the CDR3 is TGTGCCAGCAGTGAGTCTCTTGTCCCTGAAGCTTTCTTT.

The chain has TRBV4-1 and TRBJ2-7; 8 nucleotides line up with TRBD1. The trim removed 4 bases at V and 3 bases at J, leaving 11 bases unmatched. The V gene's germline CDR1 is MGHRA and CDR2 YSYEKL. CDR3 length: 16 amino acids. The chain's CDR3 is CASSLTGVGGIYEQYF. Written as DNA, the CDR3 is TGCGCCAGCAGCCTGACAGGGGTTGGGGGTATCTACGAGCAGTACTTC.

The chain is built from TRBV10-1 and TRBJ2-7, with TRBD1 matching over 9 bases. The CDR3 runs to 15 residues. Germline assignment: CDR1 WNHNN and CDR2 SYGVQD (reference sequence). With 0 bases clipped from V and 6 bases from J, the junction kept 6 bases outside the gene matches. The CDR3 nucleotides are TGCGCCAGCAGTGAGTCGGGACAGGGAGCGGGCGAGCAGTACTTC. Its translation is CASSESGQGAGEQYF.

This clone was recorded once. This rearrangement joins TRBV15 to TRBJ2-1, with D uncertain. This CDR3 is built from 15 residues. Trimming pared 0 bases from V and 5 bases from J, leaving 11 bases between. Germline loops: CDR1 LNHNV, CDR2 YYDKDF (reference sequence). DNA of the CDR3: TGTGCCACCAGCAGAGATGTGAGGCCGGACAATGAGCAGTTCTTC. Protein: CATSRDVRPDNEQFF.

The V call is TRBV5-1, the J call TRBJ2-3, with D perhaps matching TRBD1 (6 bases). V was trimmed by 3 bases and J by 4 bases, leaving 15 bases between them. CDR1 and CDR2 (germline): SGHRS, YFSETQ. The CDR3 is 15 amino acids. CDR3 DNA sequence: TGCGCCAGCAGCTCGGTGCCAGGGGTGTCAGATACGCAGTATTTT. Its translation: CASSSVPGVSDTQYF.

This chain links TRBV30 with TRBJ1-1; 8 bases are shared with TRBD1. Per germline, CDR1 GTSNPN and CDR2 SVGIG (reference sequence). The trim removed 3 bases at V and 4 bases at J, leaving 13 bases unmatched. CDR3 length equals 16 residues. The CDR3 nucleotides read TGTGCCTGGAGCGCGACAGGGGCGCCCAGAGCCACTGAAGCTTTCTTT. Protein product: CAWSATGAPRATEAFF.

The chain joins TRBV5-4 to TRBJ1-5, with D hard to call. From germline, CDR1 is SGHNT and CDR2 YYREEE (reference sequence). V was trimmed by 4 bases and J by 5 bases, leaving 22 bases between them. The CDR3 consists of 17 residues. The CDR3 DNA sequence: TGTGCCAGCAGCCCCCCATTCTTGGAGGGTTGGGATCAGCCCCAGCATTTT. It translates to CASSPPFLEGWDQPQHF.

This chain links TRBV2 with TRBJ1-2; D gene unclear. Germline loops: CDR1 SNHLY, CDR2 FYNNEI. V shed 7 bases and J shed 4 bases, with 4 bases lying between them. This CDR3 region has 10 residues. The CDR3 region is CASILYGYTF. As DNA, the CDR3 is TGTGCCAGCATCCTCTATGGCTACACCTTC.